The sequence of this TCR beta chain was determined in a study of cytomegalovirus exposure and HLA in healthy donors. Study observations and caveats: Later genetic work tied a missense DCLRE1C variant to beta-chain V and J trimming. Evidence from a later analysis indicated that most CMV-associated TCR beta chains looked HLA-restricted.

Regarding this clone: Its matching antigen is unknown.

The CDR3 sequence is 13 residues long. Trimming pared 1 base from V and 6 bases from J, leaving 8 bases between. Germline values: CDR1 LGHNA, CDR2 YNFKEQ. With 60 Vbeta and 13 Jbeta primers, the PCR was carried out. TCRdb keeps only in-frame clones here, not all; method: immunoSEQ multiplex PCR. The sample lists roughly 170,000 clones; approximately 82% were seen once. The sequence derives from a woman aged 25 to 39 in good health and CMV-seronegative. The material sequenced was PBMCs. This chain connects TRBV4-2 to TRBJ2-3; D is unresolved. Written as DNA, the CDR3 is TGTGCCAGCAGCCAAGGACTTCCCGATACGCAGTATTTT. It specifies CASSQGLPDTQYF.